The 9 T cell receptor beta chains in this list originate from one sample, sequenced in a study of blood T cell repertoires in COVID-19. Generated by immunoSEQ multiplex PCR, the TCRdb table keeps only in-frame clones and is missing some. Here the sample spans about 260,000 clones, around 86% being singletons. Material for sequencing was peripheral blood. These TCRs come from a woman aged 40 to 55 who had recovered from COVID-19.

The chain joins TRBV5-5 to TRBJ1-2; D not certain. The germline gives CDR1 SGHKS, CDR2 YYEKEE (reference sequence). V lost 1 base, J lost 2 bases, and 9 bases lay in between. The CDR3 contains 14 residues. The CDR3 nucleotides are TGTGCCAGCAGCTTGTTTCAGGTCAACTATGGCTACACCTTC. Translated: CASSLFQVNYGYTF.

The chain links TRBV2 to TRBJ2-7; D remains ambiguous. This CDR3 has 14 residues. V dropped 6 bases and J dropped 0 bases, with 12 bases sitting between them. CDR1 and CDR2 from the germline V gene are SNHLY and FYNNEI. The CDR3 DNA follows: TGTGCCAGCAGGAACCGACAAGGCTCCTACGAGCAGTACTTC. Translating it yields CASRNRQGSYEQYF.

The chain employs TRBV5-1 and TRBJ1-4; 7 nucleotides line up with TRBD1. The V and J ends lost 2 bases and 1 base, in that order; junction bases with no gene match: 17. From germline, CDR1 is SGHRS and CDR2 YFSETQ. The CDR3 is made up of 20 amino acids. CDR3 nucleotide sequence: TGCGCCAGCAGCTTACGATTACAGGGGACGCTTCGGGGAACTAATGAAAAACTGTTTTTT. Translation gives CASSLRLQGTLRGTNEKLFF. The full variable domain, rest sourced from reference TRBV5-1 and TRBJ1-4, is KAGVTQTPRYLIKTRGQQVTLSCSPISGHRSVSWYQQTPGQGLQFLFEYFSETQRNKGNFPGRFSGRQFSNSRSEMNVSTLELGDSALYLCASSLRLQGTLRGTNEKLFFGSGTQLSVL.

CDR3 residues: CASSLSGGRLRETQYF. As DNA, the CDR3 is TGTGCCAGCAGCCTCAGCGGGGGCCGGCTCCGGGAGACCCAGTACTTC. The chain couples TRBV7-2 to TRBJ2-5, with 8 bases lining up with TRBD2. Germline CDR1 is SGHTA and CDR2 is FQGNSA. Trimming took 5 bases from V and 5 from J; bases not matched to a gene: 13. CDR3 length equals 16 residues.

The rearrangement links TRBV5-1 to TRBJ2-3; perhaps TRBD2 as D (5 bases). The CDR3 is 14 amino acids. Germline V gene lookup returns CDR1 SGHRS and CDR2 YFSETQ. V was clipped by 4 bases and J by 1 base, with 10 bases between them. Here the CDR3 DNA reads TGCGCCAGCAGCATAGCGAGCGGCACAGATACGCAGTATTTT. The encoded protein is CASSIASGTDTQYF. Together with reference TRBV5-1 and TRBJ2-3, the CDR3 gives the full variable domain: KAGVTQTPRYLIKTRGQQVTLSCSPISGHRSVSWYQQTPGQGLQFLFEYFSETQRNKGNFPGRFSGRQFSNSRSEMNVSTLELGDSALYLCASSIASGTDTQYFGPGTRLTVL.

The chain combines TRBV3-1 (or the pseudogene TRBV3-2) with TRBJ1-1; D is unclear. The CDR3 totals 13 residues. The germline V gene encodes CDR1 LGHDT and CDR2 YNNKEL (reference sequence). Trimming cost V 3 bases and J 0 bases, with 5 bases left between them. CDR3 residues: CASSQALNTEAFF. CDR3 DNA: TGTGCCAGCAGCCAGGCCCTGAACACTGAAGCTTTCTTT.

J is TRBJ2-1 and V is TRBV19; tentative D call: TRBD2 (6 bases). The V end lost 7 bases, the J end lost 8 bases, and 18 bases lay between the germline ends. The germline V gene encodes CDR1 LNHDA and CDR2 SQIVND (reference sequence). CDR3 length equals 14 residues. The CDR3 nucleotides read TGTGCCAGTATAGCGGCGGGATTTTCGTATGAGCAGTTCTTC. Amino acid sequence: CASIAAGFSYEQFF.

The J gene is TRBJ1-2, the V gene TRBV27, with 8 bases matching TRBD1. Germline V gene lookup returns CDR1 MNHEY and CDR2 SMNVEV (reference sequence). The trim removed 2 bases at V and 4 bases at J, leaving 3 bases unmatched. CDR3 length: 14 amino acids. The chain's CDR3 is CASSLPDRVYGYTF. The CDR3 DNA reads as TGTGCCAGCAGTTTACCGGACAGGGTCTATGGCTACACCTTC.

In its sample, this clone was seen once. The rearrangement joins TRBV19 to TRBJ1-1; 8 bases match TRBD1. CDR1 and CDR2 (germline): LNHDA, SQIVND (reference sequence). Unmatched junction bases numbered 6, after V lost 3 bases and J lost 6 bases. The CDR3 runs to 14 residues. The CDR3 sequence is CASSIGQGYSEAFF. In DNA, the CDR3 is TGTGCCAGTAGTATCGGACAGGGTTACTCTGAAGCTTTCTTT.